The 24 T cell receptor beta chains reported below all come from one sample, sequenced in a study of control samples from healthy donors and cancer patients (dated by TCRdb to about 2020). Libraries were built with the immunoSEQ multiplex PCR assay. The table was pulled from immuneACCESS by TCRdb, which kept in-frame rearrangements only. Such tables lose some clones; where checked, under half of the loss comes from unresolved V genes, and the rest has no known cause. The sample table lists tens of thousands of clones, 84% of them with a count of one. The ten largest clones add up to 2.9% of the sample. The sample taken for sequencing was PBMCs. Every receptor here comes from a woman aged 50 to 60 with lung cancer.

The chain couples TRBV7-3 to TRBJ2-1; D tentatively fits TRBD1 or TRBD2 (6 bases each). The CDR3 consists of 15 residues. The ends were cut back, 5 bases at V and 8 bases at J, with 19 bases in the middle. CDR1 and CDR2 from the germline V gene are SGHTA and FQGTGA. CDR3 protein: CASSPQGGGAYEQFF. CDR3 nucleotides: TGTGCCAGCAGCCCACAGGGTGGCGGGGCATATGAGCAGTTCTTC.

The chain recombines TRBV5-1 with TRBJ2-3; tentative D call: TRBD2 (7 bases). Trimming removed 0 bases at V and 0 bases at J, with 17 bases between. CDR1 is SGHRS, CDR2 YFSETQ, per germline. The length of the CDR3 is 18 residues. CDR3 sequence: CASSLVRGALRSTDTQYF. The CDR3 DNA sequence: TGCGCCAGCAGCTTGGTACGGGGGGCCCTTCGTAGCACAGATACGCAGTATTTT.

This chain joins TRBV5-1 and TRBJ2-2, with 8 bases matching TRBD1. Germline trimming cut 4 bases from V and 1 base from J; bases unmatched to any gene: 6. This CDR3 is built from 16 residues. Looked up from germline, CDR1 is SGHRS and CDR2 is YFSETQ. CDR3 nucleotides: TGCGCCAGCAGCCATCGTACAGGGGGGAACACCGGGGAGCTGTTTTTT. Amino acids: CASSHRTGGNTGELFF.

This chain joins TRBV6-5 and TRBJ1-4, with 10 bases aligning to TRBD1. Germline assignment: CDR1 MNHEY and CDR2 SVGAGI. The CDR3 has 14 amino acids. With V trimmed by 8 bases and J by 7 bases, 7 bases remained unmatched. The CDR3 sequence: CASADRGLAEKLFF. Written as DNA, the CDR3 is TGTGCCAGCGCCGACAGGGGGCTGGCTGAAAAACTGTTTTTT.

The CDR3 DNA sequence: TGTGCCAGCAGCTTAGATGGCCGGCTGGGTTATTATGGGACTGAAGCTTTCTTT. Its protein product is CASSLDGRLGYYGTEAFF. The chain links TRBV7-2 to TRBJ1-1; D is uncertain. V dropped 1 base and J dropped 5 bases, with 23 bases sitting between them. Germline loops: CDR1 SGHTA, CDR2 FQGNSA. The CDR3 is 18 amino acids.

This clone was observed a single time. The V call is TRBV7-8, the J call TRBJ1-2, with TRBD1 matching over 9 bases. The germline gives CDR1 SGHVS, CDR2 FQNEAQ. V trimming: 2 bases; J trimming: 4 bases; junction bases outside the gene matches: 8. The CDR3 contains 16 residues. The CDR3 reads CASSLRSGTGIYGYTF. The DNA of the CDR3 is TGTGCCAGCAGCTTACGTTCCGGGACAGGGATCTATGGCTACACCTTC.

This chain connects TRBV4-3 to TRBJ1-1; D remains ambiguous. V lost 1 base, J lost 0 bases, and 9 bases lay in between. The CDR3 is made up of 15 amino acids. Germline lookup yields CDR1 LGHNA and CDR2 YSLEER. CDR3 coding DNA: TGCGCCAGCAGCCAAGGGCCCCTGATGAACACTGAAGCTTTCTTT. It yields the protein CASSQGPLMNTEAFF.

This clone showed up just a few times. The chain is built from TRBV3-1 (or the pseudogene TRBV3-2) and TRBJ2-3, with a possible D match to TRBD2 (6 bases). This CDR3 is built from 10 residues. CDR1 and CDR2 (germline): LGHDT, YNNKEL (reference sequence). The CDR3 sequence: CPCGEDTQYF. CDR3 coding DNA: TGTCCCTGCGGGGAAGATACGCAGTATTTT.

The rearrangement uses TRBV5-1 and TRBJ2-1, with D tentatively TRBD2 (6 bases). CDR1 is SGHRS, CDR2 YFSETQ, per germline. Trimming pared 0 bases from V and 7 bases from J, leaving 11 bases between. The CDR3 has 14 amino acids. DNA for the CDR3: TGCGCCAGCAGCTTGGTCGCGGGATCAAATGAGCAGTTCTTC. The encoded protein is CASSLVAGSNEQFF.

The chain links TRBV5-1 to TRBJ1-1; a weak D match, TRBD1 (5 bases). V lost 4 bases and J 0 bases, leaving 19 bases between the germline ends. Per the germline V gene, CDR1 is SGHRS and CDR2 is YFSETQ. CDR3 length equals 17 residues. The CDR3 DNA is TGCGCCAGCAGCCTTATCCCCAGGACACCCATGAACACTGAAGCTTTCTTT. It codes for CASSLIPRTPMNTEAFF. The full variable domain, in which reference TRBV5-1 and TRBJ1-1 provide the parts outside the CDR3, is KAGVTQTPRYLIKTRGQQVTLSCSPISGHRSVSWYQQTPGQGLQFLFEYFSETQRNKGNFPGRFSGRQFSNSRSEMNVSTLELGDSALYLCASSLIPRTPMNTEAFFGQGTRLTVV.

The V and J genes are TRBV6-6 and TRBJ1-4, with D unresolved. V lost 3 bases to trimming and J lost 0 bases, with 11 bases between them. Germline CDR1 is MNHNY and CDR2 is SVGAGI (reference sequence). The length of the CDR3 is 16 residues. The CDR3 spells CASSYGQVATNEKLFF. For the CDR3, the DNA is TGTGCCAGCAGTTATGGGCAGGTGGCAACTAATGAAAAACTGTTTTTT.

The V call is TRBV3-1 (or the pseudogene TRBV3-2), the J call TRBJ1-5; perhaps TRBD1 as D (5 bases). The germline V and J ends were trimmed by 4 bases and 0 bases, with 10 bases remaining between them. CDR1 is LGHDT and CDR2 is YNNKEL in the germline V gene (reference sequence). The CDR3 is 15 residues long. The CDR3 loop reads CASSPGGSSNQPQHF. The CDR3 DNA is TGTGCCAGCAGCCCTGGGGGATCTAGCAATCAGCCCCAGCATTTT.

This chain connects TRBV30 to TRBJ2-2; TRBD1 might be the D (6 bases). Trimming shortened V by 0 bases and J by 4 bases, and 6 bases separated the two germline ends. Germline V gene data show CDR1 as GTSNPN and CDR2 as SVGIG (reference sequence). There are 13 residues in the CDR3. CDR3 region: CAWSVGGTGELFF. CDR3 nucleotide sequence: TGTGCCTGGAGTGTAGGGGGCACCGGGGAGCTGTTTTTT.

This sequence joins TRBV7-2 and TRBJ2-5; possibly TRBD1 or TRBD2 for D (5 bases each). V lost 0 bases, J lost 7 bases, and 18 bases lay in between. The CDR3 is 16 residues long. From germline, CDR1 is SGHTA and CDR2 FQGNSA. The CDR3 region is CASSLAQRGAYVTQYF. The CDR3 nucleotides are TGTGCCAGCAGCTTAGCGCAGAGGGGCGCGTATGTGACCCAGTACTTC.

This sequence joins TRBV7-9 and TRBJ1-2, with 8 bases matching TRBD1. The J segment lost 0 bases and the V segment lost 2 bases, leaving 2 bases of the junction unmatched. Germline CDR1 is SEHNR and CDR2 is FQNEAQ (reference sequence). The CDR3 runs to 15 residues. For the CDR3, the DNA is TGTGCCAGCAGCTTAAACAGGGGGACTAACTATGGCTACACCTTC. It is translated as CASSLNRGTNYGYTF.

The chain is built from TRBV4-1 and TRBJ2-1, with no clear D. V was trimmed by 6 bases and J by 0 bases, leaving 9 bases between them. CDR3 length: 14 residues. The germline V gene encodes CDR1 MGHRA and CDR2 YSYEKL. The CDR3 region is CASRYETSYNEQFF. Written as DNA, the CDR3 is TGCGCCAGCAGGTACGAAACCTCCTACAATGAGCAGTTCTTC.

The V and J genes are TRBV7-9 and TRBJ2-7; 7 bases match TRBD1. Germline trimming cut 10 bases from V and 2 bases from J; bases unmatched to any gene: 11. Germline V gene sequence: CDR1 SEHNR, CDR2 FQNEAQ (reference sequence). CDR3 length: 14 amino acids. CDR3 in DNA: TGTGCCATTAGGAATCGGGACAGAGCCTACGAGCAGTACTTC. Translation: CAIRNRDRAYEQYF.

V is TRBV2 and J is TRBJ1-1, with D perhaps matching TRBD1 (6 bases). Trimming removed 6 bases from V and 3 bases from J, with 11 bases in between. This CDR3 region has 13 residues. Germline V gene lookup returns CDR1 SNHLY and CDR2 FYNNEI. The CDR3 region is CASSGYRDTEAFF. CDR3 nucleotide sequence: TGTGCCAGCAGCGGTTACAGGGACACTGAAGCTTTCTTT. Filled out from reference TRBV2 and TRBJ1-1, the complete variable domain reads EPEVTQTPSHQVTQMGQEVILRCVPISNHLYFYWYRQILGQKVEFLVSFYNNEISEKSEIFDDQFSVERPDGSNFTLKIRSTKLEDSAMYFCASSGYRDTEAFFGQGTRLTVV.

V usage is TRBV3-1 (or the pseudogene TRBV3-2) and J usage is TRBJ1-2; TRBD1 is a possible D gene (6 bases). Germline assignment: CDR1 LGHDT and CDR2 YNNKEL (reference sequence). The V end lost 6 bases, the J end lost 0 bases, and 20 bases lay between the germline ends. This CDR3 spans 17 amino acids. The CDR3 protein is CASRIYRVTTPNYGYTF. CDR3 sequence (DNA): TGTGCCAGCAGGATATACAGGGTTACGACACCTAACTATGGCTACACCTTC.

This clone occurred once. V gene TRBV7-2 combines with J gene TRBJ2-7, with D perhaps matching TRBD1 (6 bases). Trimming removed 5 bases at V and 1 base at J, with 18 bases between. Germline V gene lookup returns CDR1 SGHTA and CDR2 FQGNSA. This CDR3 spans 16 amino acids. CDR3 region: CASSPAPAQGSYEQYF. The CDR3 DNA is TGTGCCAGCAGCCCCGCCCCGGCCCAGGGGTCCTACGAGCAGTACTTC.

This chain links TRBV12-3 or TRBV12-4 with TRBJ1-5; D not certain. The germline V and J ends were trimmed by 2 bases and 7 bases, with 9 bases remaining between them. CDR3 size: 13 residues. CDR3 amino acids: CASSLIHGQPQHF. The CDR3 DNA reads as TGTGCCAGCAGTTTAATTCACGGGCAGCCCCAGCATTTT.

The CDR3 region has the DNA TGTGCCAGCAGCTTGGATCAGAACTATGGCTACACCTTC. It translates to CASSLDQNYGYTF. The V call is TRBV5-6, the J call TRBJ1-2; D remains unclear. Germline CDR1 SGHDT, CDR2 YYEEEE. The V gene lost 0 bases and the J gene lost 2 bases, with 5 bases spanning the gap. CDR3 length equals 13 residues. The full variable domain, with the rest looked up from reference TRBV5-6 and TRBJ1-2, is DAGVTQSPTHLIKTRGQQVTLRCSPKSGHDTVSWYQQALGQGPQFIFQYYEEEERQRGNFPDRFSGHQFPNYSSELNVNALLLGDSALYLCASSLDQNYGYTFGSGTRLTVV.

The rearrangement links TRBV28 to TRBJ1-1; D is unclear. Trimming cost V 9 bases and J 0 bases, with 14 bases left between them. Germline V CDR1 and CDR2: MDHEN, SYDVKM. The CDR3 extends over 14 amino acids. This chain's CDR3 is CASPGLGMNTEAFF. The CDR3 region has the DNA TGTGCCAGTCCCGGCCTGGGGATGAACACTGAAGCTTTCTTT.

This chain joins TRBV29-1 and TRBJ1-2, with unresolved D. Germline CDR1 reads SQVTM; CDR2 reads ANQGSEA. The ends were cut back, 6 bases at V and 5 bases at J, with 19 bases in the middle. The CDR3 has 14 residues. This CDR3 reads CSVDQPEGGYGYTF. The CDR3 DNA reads TGCAGCGTAGACCAACCCGAGGGAGGGTATGGCTACACCTTC.